This is a list of T cell receptor beta chains from one sample in a study of blood T cell repertoires in COVID-19. Profiled with immunoSEQ multiplex PCR; TCRdb holds only in-frame clones, not every one. The sample has 150,000 or so clones, more than 70% seen once; the top ten hold 15% to 20%. What was sequenced was PBMCs or T cells enriched from blood (not recorded which). These receptors came from a man aged 60 to 69 who had recovered from COVID-19. The CDR3 runs from the conserved cysteine through the conserved F or W. Each record gives: CDR3 protein, CDR3 DNA, clone size, V gene, CDR3 length, J gene, D gene. A D gene is named only where the DNA matches it firmly. Size values are once, few and many counts, or a class for expanded clones, and some rows have none.

CASSADRGGSPLHF TGTGCCAGCAGCGCAGACAGGGGCGGTTCACCCCTCCACTTT few TRBV9 14 TRBJ1-6 TRBD1
CASSAAQANSPLHF TGTGCCAGCAGCGCAGCACAGGCTAATTCACCCCTCCACTTT - TRBV25-1 14 TRBJ1-6 -
CASRRDRGNEQFF TGTGCCAGCAGGAGGGACAGGGGCAATGAGCAGTTCTTC - TRBV12-3/TRBV12-4 13 TRBJ2-1 TRBD1
CASRPGLAGSGELFF TGTGCCAGCAGACCGGGACTAGCGGGGTCCGGGGAGCTGTTTTTT - TRBV27 15 TRBJ2-2 TRBD2
CASSTGTGGAISNQPQHF TGTGCCAGCAGTACCGGGACAGGGGGCGCGATTAGCAATCAGCCCCAGCATTTT - TRBV28 18 TRBJ1-5 TRBD1
CASSIGTGRDYGYTF TGTGCCAGTAGTATCGGGACAGGGAGGGACTATGGCTACACCTTC - TRBV19 15 TRBJ1-2 TRBD1
CASSLRGAMNTGELFF TGCGCCAGCAGCTTGCGTGGGGCGATGAACACCGGGGAGCTGTTTTTT - TRBV5-1 16 TRBJ2-2 -
CASSILLTGANTGELFF TGTGCCAGTAGTATACTCCTGACAGGGGCGAACACCGGGGAGCTGTTTTTT - TRBV19 17 TRBJ2-2 TRBD1
CASSPPQGVNIQYF TGTGCCAGCTCACCACCACAGGGAGTAAACATTCAGTACTTC - TRBV18 14 TRBJ2-4 -
CASSPRTSGRAGGEPGELFF TGTGCCAGCAGCCCCCGGACTAGCGGGAGGGCCGGGGGTGAGCCCGGGGAGCTGTTTTTT - TRBV14 20 TRBJ2-2 TRBD2
CASSDPGLAYFAQFF TGTGCCAGCAGTGATCCGGGACTAGCATACTTTGCGCAGTTCTTC - TRBV6-2/TRBV6-3 15 TRBJ2-1 TRBD2
CATSRQGAAQPQHF TGTGCCACCAGCCGACAGGGGGCAGCTCAGCCCCAGCATTTT - TRBV15 14 TRBJ1-5 TRBD1
CATSVPRASGANVLTF TGTGCCACCAGCGTCCCCAGGGCATCTGGGGCCAACGTCCTGACTTTC - TRBV15 16 TRBJ2-6 -
CAWSLTRYGEQFF TGTGCCTGGAGTCTCACACGTTATGGTGAGCAGTTCTTC - TRBV30 13 TRBJ2-1 -
CASSLTSGGAYNEQFF TGTGCCAGCAGTTTAACTAGCGGGGGGGCCTACAATGAGCAGTTCTTC once TRBV6-5 16 TRBJ2-1 TRBD2
CASSLGGEVNYGYTF TGTGCCAGCAGCTTAGGGGGGGAGGTGAACTATGGCTACACCTTC - TRBV7-9 15 TRBJ1-2 -
CASSLGATGELFF TGTGCCAGCAGCTTGGGGGCGACCGGGGAGCTGTTTTTT - TRBV7-9 13 TRBJ2-2 -
CASSLQGAGNTEAFF TGCGCCAGCAGCTTGCAGGGGGCAGGGAACACTGAAGCTTTCTTT - TRBV5-1 15 TRBJ1-1 TRBD1
CASSVTGDNEQFF TGTGCCAGCAGCGTAACCGGGGACAATGAGCAGTTCTTC - TRBV9 13 TRBJ2-1 -
CAANTGTYIYGYTF TGTGCCGCGAATACCGGGACTTATATCTATGGCTACACCTTC once TRBV6-5 14 TRBJ1-2 -
CASSWDSGNQPQHF TGTGCCAGCAGCTGGGACAGTGGCAATCAGCCCCAGCATTTT - TRBV5-8 14 TRBJ1-5 TRBD1
CASSQDSSSGTYEQYF TGTGCCAGCAGCCAAGATTCGAGTAGCGGCACCTACGAGCAGTACTTC - TRBV14 16 TRBJ2-7 -
CASTGGITTNEKLFF TGTGCCAGTACAGGGGGGATAACAACTAATGAAAAACTGTTTTTT few TRBV7-2 15 TRBJ1-4 TRBD1
CASTLSPGSGTDTQYF TGTGCCAGCACCCTATCCCCGGGGTCGGGCACAGATACGCAGTATTTT - TRBV27 16 TRBJ2-3 -
CASSLGTGELVGYEQYF TGTGCCAGCTCCCTCGGGACAGGGGAGTTAGTTGGCTACGAGCAGTACTTC - TRBV27 17 TRBJ2-7 TRBD1
CAISEGAGRGNEKLFF TGTGCCATCAGTGAGGGTGCCGGCAGGGGTAATGAAAAACTGTTTTTT - TRBV10-3 16 TRBJ1-4 -
CASSWLRTVGNTIYF TGTGCCAGCAGCTGGTTGAGAACAGTTGGAAACACCATATATTTT - TRBV7-2 15 TRBJ1-3 -
CASSSGLPNTEAFF TGCGCCAGCAGCTCGGGACTGCCGAACACTGAAGCTTTCTTT - TRBV5-1 14 TRBJ1-1 -
CASSLETGVIHEQFF TGCGCCAGCAGCTTGGAGACAGGGGTAATCCATGAGCAGTTCTTC - TRBV5-1 15 TRBJ2-1 TRBD1
CASRPGGYNEQFF TGTGCCAGTCGCCCCGGGGGATACAATGAGCAGTTCTTC - TRBV19 13 TRBJ2-1 -
CATSDLAGADTQYF TGTGCCACCAGTGATTTAGCGGGCGCAGATACGCAGTATTTT - TRBV15 14 TRBJ2-3 TRBD2
CASSLGVRTANTEAFF TGTGCCAGCAGCTTAGGAGTGAGGACAGCGAACACTGAAGCTTTCTTT - TRBV7-8 16 TRBJ1-1 -
CASSLGQGMNSPLHF TGTGCCAGCAGCTTGGGACAGGGGATGAATTCACCCCTCCACTTT - TRBV5-8 15 TRBJ1-6 TRBD1
CASSLDYTGKGSPLHF TGCGCCAGCAGCCTGGATTATACAGGGAAGGGTTCACCCCTCCACTTT - TRBV4-1 16 TRBJ1-6 -
CASSTTGATKQYF TGTGCCAGCAGTACCACAGGGGCTACGAAGCAGTACTTC - TRBV27 13 TRBJ2-7 TRBD1
CASSDRGQETQYF TGTGCCAGCAGCGATAGGGGGCAAGAGACCCAGTACTTC - TRBV6-6 13 TRBJ2-5 -
CASSFSGGRYEQYF TGTGCCAGCAGTTTTAGCGGGGGGCGTTACGAGCAGTACTTC - TRBV28 14 TRBJ2-7 TRBD2
CASSLRPGTTSQKLFF TGTGCCAGCAGCCTAAGACCCGGGACAACCTCCCAAAAACTGTTTTTT - TRBV5-5 16 TRBJ1-4 -
CSAQRETQYF TGCAGTGCTCAACGGGAGACCCAGTACTTC few TRBV20-1 10 TRBJ2-5 -
CAINNQGWNGNEQFF TGTGCCATCAATAACCAGGGTTGGAACGGCAATGAGCAGTTCTTC - TRBV10-3 15 TRBJ2-1 -
CASSPDTEQYF TGCGCCAGCAGCCCGGACACAGAGCAGTACTTC - TRBV5-1 11 TRBJ2-7 -
CAISDHTSGANVLTF TGTGCCATCAGTGACCACACCTCTGGGGCCAACGTCCTGACTTTC - TRBV10-3 15 TRBJ2-6 -
CASSSLYEQYF TGTGCCAGCAGTTCTCTCTACGAGCAGTACTTC - TRBV6-5 11 TRBJ2-7 -
CASRQPGQGSYNEQFF TGTGCCAGCAGGCAACCGGGACAGGGCTCCTACAATGAGCAGTTCTTC - TRBV5-8 16 TRBJ2-1 TRBD1
CASSVAPSSGPYEQYF TGTGCCAGCAGCGTAGCTCCGTCTAGCGGTCCCTACGAGCAGTACTTC - TRBV9 16 TRBJ2-7 TRBD2
CASTKGAAESREQYF TGTGCCAGCACCAAGGGGGCAGCGGAATCCCGCGAGCAGTACTTC - TRBV28 15 TRBJ2-7 TRBD1
CASSLATPKGGNGYTF TGTGCCAGCAGCTTAGCAACCCCGAAGGGGGGGAATGGCTACACCTTC - TRBV7-2 16 TRBJ1-2 -
CASSLPQGYNEQFF TGTGCCAGCAGTTTGCCCCAGGGCTACAATGAGCAGTTCTTC - TRBV28 14 TRBJ2-1 -
CASSLAGRSYEQYF TGTGCCAGCAGCTTGGCCGGGAGATCCTACGAGCAGTACTTC few TRBV11-2 14 TRBJ2-7 -
CASSQQGSIGNTIYF TGTGCCAGCAGCCAACAGGGTAGTATAGGAAACACCATATATTTT - TRBV7-2 15 TRBJ1-3 -
CASSLPQKRPNTEAFF TGTGCCAGCAGCTTACCCCAGAAGCGGCCTAACACTGAAGCTTTCTTT - TRBV7-3 16 TRBJ1-1 -
CASSKKGLRTGGTEAFF TGTGCCAGCAGCAAAAAGGGACTACGGACGGGGGGGACTGAAGCTTTCTTT - TRBV21-1 17 TRBJ1-1 -
CASSALDSTYNSPLHF TGTGCCAGCAGCGCCCTCGACAGCACCTATAATTCACCCCTCCACTTT once TRBV9 16 TRBJ1-6 -
CASRHGTGSNQPQHF TGTGCCAGCAGACACGGGACAGGGAGCAATCAGCCCCAGCATTTT - TRBV28 15 TRBJ1-5 TRBD1
CASSYGAGQGQFF TGTGCCAGCAGTTACGGAGCGGGGCAAGGGCAGTTCTTC - TRBV6-5 13 TRBJ2-1 TRBD2
CATSRPQRSNEKLFF TGTGCCACCAGCAGACCCCAGCGGTCGAATGAAAAACTGTTTTTT - TRBV15 15 TRBJ1-4 -
CASSQVGDRLGGPVIYEQFF TGTGCCAGCAGCCAAGTCGGGGATCGTTTGGGAGGCCCTGTTATCTATGAGCAGTTCTTC - TRBV3-1/TRBV3-2 20 TRBJ2-1 -
CASSSPGQGSTYGYTF TGTGCCAGCAGTTCCCCCGGACAGGGGAGTACCTATGGCTACACCTTC - TRBV28 16 TRBJ1-2 TRBD1
CASSIGTLGSYTGELFF TGTGCCAGTAGTATTGGGACACTGGGTTCCTACACCGGGGAGCTGTTTTTT few TRBV19 17 TRBJ2-2 -
CSVVPQGRNQPQHF TGCAGCGTTGTCCCACAGGGGAGGAATCAGCCCCAGCATTTT - TRBV29-1 14 TRBJ1-5 TRBD1